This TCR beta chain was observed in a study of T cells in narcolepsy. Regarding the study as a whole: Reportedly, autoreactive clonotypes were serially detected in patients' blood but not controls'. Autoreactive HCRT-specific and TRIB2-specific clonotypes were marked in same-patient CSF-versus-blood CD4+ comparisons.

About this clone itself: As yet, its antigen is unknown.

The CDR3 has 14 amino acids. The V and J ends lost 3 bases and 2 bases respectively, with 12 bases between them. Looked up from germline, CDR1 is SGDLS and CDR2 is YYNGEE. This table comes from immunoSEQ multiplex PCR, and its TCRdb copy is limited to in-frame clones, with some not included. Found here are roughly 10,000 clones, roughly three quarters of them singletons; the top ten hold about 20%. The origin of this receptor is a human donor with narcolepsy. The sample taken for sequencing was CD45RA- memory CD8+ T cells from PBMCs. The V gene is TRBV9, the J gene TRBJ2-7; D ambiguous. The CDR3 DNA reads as TGTGCCAGCAGCGGCATTAACCGACCCTACGAGCAGTACTTC. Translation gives CASSGINRPYEQYF.